Detailed here is one T cell receptor (beta chain). Its antigen is as yet unknown. CDR3 length: 14 residues. Germline assignment: CDR1 SQVTM and CDR2 ANQGSEA. Germline trimming cut 7 bases from V and 9 bases from J; bases unmatched to any gene: 12. The entry originates in a study of beta chain features in type 1 diabetes. Isolated RNA was reverse transcribed in full, so expressed TCRB transcripts were sequenced. Assay used: immunoSEQ multiplex PCR; TCRdb lists only in-frame clones, some missing. Of around 110,000 clones listed, roughly 17% are singletons. Broader study findings: Patients with Type 1 diabetes showed moderately but significantly shorter TCRB CDR3s in all four CD4+ subsets.

This chain joins TRBV29-1 and TRBJ2-1; 10 nucleotides line up with TRBD1. Sequenced input: central memory CD4+ T cells from blood. This sequence was found in a man aged 30 to 39 with type 1 diabetes. The CDR3 loop is CSGVPGQGTIEQFF. CDR3 coding DNA: TGCAGCGGCGTACCGGGACAGGGGACTATTGAGCAGTTCTTC.